The clone carrying this T cell receptor beta chain was recorded a few times. Its antigen is not known. J was trimmed by 7 bases and V by 5 bases; bases with no gene match: 9. Germline loops: CDR1 SGHAT, CDR2 FQNNGV. The CDR3 consists of 16 residues. TCRdb called the RACE reads again in MiXCR, with one record for every CDR3 protein. The table records under 400,000 distinct CDR3 sequences, around 5.5% of them present only once. The time point here: pre-sensitization, week 0. The treatment was: therapeutic diphenylcyclopropenone sensitization with weekly scalp DPC. The sample originates from a study of human T cells and chemical hapten exposure. Notes on the study in general: Given that the donors had alopecia, their immune response may differ from that seen in healthy people. Controls formed significantly fewer large CDR3 similarity clusters than expanded TCRs did.

The material sequenced was whole blood, taken in connection with sensitization to the hapten diphenylcyclopropenone (DPC). The receptor's source is a woman aged 45-65 years with alopecia areata. Some clones in this sample may be carry-over from other donors' samples. This chain uses TRBV11-2 with TRBJ2-1; 12 nucleotides align to TRBD1. DNA for the CDR3: TGTGCCAGCAGCCGAACCCCGGGACAGGGGGCGAATGAGCAGTTCTTC. Protein: CASSRTPGQGANEQFF.